A selection of T cell receptor beta chains follows, all from one sample in a study of cytomegalovirus exposure and HLA in healthy donors. Clones were sequenced by immunoSEQ multiplex PCR, and TCRdb holds only the in-frame ones, with some missing. Of 150,000 to 200,000 clones detected, roughly 82% appear once; the ten largest clones hold under 8%. Input material: PBMCs. These receptor sequences come from a man aged 50 to 60 in good health and CMV-seropositive. Each CDR3 is given with its conserved first and last residue. D genes are given only for firm matches. Expanded clones are given a class, and other clones once, few, many or no size at all.

size	D	J	V	CDR3	DNA
-	-	TRBJ2-7	TRBV12-5	CASGPDMGYEQYF	TGTGCTAGTGGTCCGGACATGGGGTACGAGCAGTACTTC
-	TRBD1	TRBJ1-6	TRBV10-2	CASKEGARASYNSPLHF	TGCGCCAGCAAGGAGGGGGCCCGAGCGTCCTATAATTCACCCCTCCACTTT
-	TRBD1	TRBJ1-3	TRBV2	CASSSQGVSGNTIYF	TGTGCCAGCAGTTCACAGGGGGTGTCTGGAAACACCATATATTTT
once	TRBD1	TRBJ1-1	TRBV15	CATSKGQGERNTEAFF	TGTGCCACCAGCAAGGGACAGGGGGAGCGGAACACTGAAGCTTTCTTT
few	TRBD2	TRBJ2-7	TRBV4-1	CASSQGTSGLNYEQYF	TGCGCCAGCAGCCAAGGGACTAGCGGGTTGAACTACGAGCAGTACTTC
few	-	TRBJ2-6	TRBV5-1	CASGTGANVLTF	TGCGCCAGCGGCACGGGGGCCAACGTCCTGACTTTC
-	TRBD1	TRBJ1-4	TRBV7-6	CASSPQGRVGEKLFF	TGTGCCAGCAGCCCACAGGGGAGAGTAGGTGAAAAACTGTTTTTT
-	TRBD1	TRBJ1-5	TRBV6-6	CASRERDRAHQPQHF	TGTGCCAGCAGGGAGAGGGACAGGGCTCATCAGCCCCAGCATTTT
-	TRBD1	TRBJ1-3	TRBV18	CASSPSGQSGNTIYF	TGTGCCAGCTCACCATCGGGACAGTCTGGAAACACCATATATTTT
-	TRBD2	TRBJ2-1	TRBV19	CASSTGLAGYNEQFF	TGTGCCAGTAGTACCGGACTAGCGGGGTACAATGAGCAGTTCTTC
-	-	TRBJ2-2	TRBV11-2	CASSARLVVTGELFF	TGTGCCAGCAGCGCCCGACTAGTTGTCACCGGGGAGCTGTTTTTT
-	-	TRBJ1-4	TRBV19	CASSPFSNRLDEKLFF	TGTGCCAGTAGTCCCTTCTCTAACAGGCTCGATGAAAAACTGTTTTTT
once	TRBD2	TRBJ2-3	TRBV6-5	CASSYGLAADTQYF	TGTGCCAGCAGTTACGGACTAGCGGCAGATACGCAGTATTTT
-	-	TRBJ2-4	TRBV2	CASSDGPGIGNIQYF	TGTGCCAGCAGTGACGGCCCAGGGATAGGGAACATTCAGTACTTC
-	-	TRBJ1-5	TRBV19	CASSIRVDQPQHF	TGTGCCAGTAGTATCAGGGTAGATCAGCCCCAGCATTTT
-	-	TRBJ2-1	TRBV6-1	CASSASGTSYNEQFF	TGTGCCAGCAGTGCGTCAGGGACTTCCTACAATGAGCAGTTCTTC
-	-	TRBJ2-3	TRBV29-1	CSVVEAESTDTQYF	TGCAGCGTTGTGGAGGCAGAGAGCACAGATACGCAGTATTTT
-	-	TRBJ1-5	TRBV13	CASSGSNQPQHF	TGTGCCAGCAGTGGCAGCAATCAGCCCCAGCATTTT
-	TRBD2	TRBJ2-5	TRBV11-1	CASSFPILAGGPLSETQYF	TGTGCCAGCAGCTTCCCAATACTAGCGGGAGGGCCATTATCAGAGACCCAGTACTTC
-	-	TRBJ2-7	TRBV5-6	CASSFGGVQTYEQYF	TGTGCCAGCAGCTTCGGGGGTGTGCAGACCTACGAGCAGTACTTC
-	-	TRBJ1-5	TRBV19	CASSIDAEYSNQPQHF	TGTGCCAGTAGTATAGATGCCGAGTATAGCAATCAGCCCCAGCATTTT
-	-	TRBJ1-5	TRBV19	CASRASNQPQHF	TGTGCCAGTAGGGCCTCCAATCAGCCCCAGCATTTT
-	-	TRBJ2-3	TRBV27	CASSSRLQGDTQYF	TGTGCCAGCAGTTCACGGCTACAGGGAGATACGCAGTATTTT
-	TRBD1	TRBJ1-5	TRBV6-5	CASSYSGQGLRAQHF	TGTGCCAGCAGTTACTCCGGACAGGGCCTCAGGGCCCAGCATTTT
once	-	TRBJ2-4	TRBV7-9	CASSLGAQNIQYF	TGTGCCAGCAGCTTGGGGGCCCAAAACATTCAGTACTTC
-	TRBD2	TRBJ2-1	TRBV5-6	CASSLPAGGYNEQFF	TGTGCCAGCAGCTTACCAGCGGGGGGCTACAATGAGCAGTTCTTC
-	-	TRBJ2-2	TRBV7-8	CASSRQLTGELFF	TGTGCCAGCAGCCGACAGCTCACCGGGGAGCTGTTTTTT
-	TRBD1	TRBJ2-1	TRBV11-3	CASSGQVLRDNEQFF	TGTGCCAGCAGCGGACAGGTTCTTAGGGACAATGAGCAGTTCTTC